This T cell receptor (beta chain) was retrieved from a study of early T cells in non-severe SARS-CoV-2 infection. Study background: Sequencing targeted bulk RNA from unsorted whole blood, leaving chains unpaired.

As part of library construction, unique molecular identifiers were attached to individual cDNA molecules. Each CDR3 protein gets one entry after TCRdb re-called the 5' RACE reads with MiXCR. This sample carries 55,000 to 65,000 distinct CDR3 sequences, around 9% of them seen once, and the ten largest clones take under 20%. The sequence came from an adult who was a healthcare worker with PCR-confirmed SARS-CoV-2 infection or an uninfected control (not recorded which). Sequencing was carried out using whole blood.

The CDR3: CASSYSPGTGWTGELFF. CDR3 DNA: TGTGCCAGCAGTTACTCTCCCGGGACAGGGTGGACCGGGGAGCTGTTTTTT. The chain recombines TRBV6-5 with TRBJ2-2, with 9 bases fitting TRBD1. The CDR3 consists of 17 residues. CDR1 and CDR2 from the germline V gene are MNHEY and SVGAGI. The J segment lost 5 bases and the V segment lost 0 bases, leaving 7 bases of the junction unmatched.